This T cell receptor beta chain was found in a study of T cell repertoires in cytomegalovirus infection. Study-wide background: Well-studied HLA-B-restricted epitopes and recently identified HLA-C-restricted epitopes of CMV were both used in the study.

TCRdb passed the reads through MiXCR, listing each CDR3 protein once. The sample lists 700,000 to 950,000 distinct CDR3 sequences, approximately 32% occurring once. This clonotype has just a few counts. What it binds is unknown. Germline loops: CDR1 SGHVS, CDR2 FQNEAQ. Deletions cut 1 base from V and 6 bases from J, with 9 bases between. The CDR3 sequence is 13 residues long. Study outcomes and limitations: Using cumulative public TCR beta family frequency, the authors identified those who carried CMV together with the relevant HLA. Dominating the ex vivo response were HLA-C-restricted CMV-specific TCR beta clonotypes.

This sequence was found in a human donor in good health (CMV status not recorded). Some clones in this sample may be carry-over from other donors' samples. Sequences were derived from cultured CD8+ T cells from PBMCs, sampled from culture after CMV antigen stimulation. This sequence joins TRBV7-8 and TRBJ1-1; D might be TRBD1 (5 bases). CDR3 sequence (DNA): TGTGCCAGCAGCTTAGGCAGGGCTCCTGAAGCTTTCTTT. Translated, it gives CASSLGRAPEAFF.